This TCR beta chain derives from a study of T-cell memory formation after mild COVID-19. Study-wide context: Clusters of TCRs were largely donor specific. Study-level results: Clones that contracted from day 15 to 85 had balanced CD4/CD8; later expanders were CD4+ biased. The finding that pre-infection memory included some responding clones suggested that cross-reactive memory joined.

Comments on this clonotype: Its target is not known.

Constant-segment primers and 5'RACE yielded cDNA libraries for TCR alpha and TCR beta, each carrying sample barcodes and UMIs. TCRdb re-derived calls from the 5' RACE reads in MiXCR, one entry per CDR3 protein. The repertoire holds over 300,000 distinct CDR3 sequences, with 20% to 25% as singletons. The germline V gene has CDR1 MNHEY and CDR2 SVGAGI. The CDR3 totals 11 residues. Trimming stripped 8 bases from V and 8 bases from J, with 10 bases between. This TCR came from a man aged 18 to 30 who had mild COVID-19 (a few samples of this study predate the infection). Cell type and time point are not known. V is TRBV6-5 and J is TRBJ2-1; no clear D gene. Sample: PBMCs or a T cell subset sorted from them (not recorded which). CDR3 sequence: CASFFSDEQFF. The CDR3 DNA reads TGTGCCAGCTTTTTTTCCGATGAGCAGTTCTTC.